Sequencing of this T cell receptor (beta chain) was carried out in a study of tumor-infiltrating lymphocytes in oesophageal squamous cell carcinoma. Via MiXCR, TCRdb re-called the PCR reads, giving one row per CDR3 protein. The table has 8,500 to 14,000 distinct CDR3 sequences, 57% seen once. Sequencing was performed on esophageal tumor tissue. This TCR was sampled from a male donor with esophageal squamous cell carcinoma.

CDR3 sequence (DNA): TGTGCCAGCAGCATCGGACAGGGAACCTACGAGCAGTACTTC. Its translation: CASSIGQGTYEQYF. The rearrangement uses TRBV7-3 and TRBJ2-5, with TRBD1 matching over 8 bases. The last part of the DNA fits TRBJ2-7 better; the J call may be wrong. The CDR3 contains 14 residues. Per the germline V gene, CDR1 is SGHTA and CDR2 is FQGTGA.